The clone carrying this T cell receptor beta chain was detected only a few times. Its antigen is currently unknown. This record belongs to a study of T cell repertoires in cytomegalovirus infection. Study-level information: The public TCR beta signatures pointed to both CMV infection and matching HLA type.

Deletions cut 0 bases from V and 1 base from J, with 6 bases between. The V gene's germline CDR1 is MGHRA and CDR2 YSYEKL. The CDR3 loop spans 14 amino acids. Via MiXCR, TCRdb re-called the reads, giving one row per CDR3 protein. Altogether hundreds of thousands of distinct CDR3 sequences are present, approximately 30% being singletons, with the ten largest covering approximately 13%. V and J are TRBV4-1 and TRBJ1-1; D is unclear. The clonotype originates from a human donor in good health (CMV status not recorded). Some clones in this sample may be carry-over from other donors' samples. The sample in question was cultured CD8+ T cells from PBMCs, obtained from culture after CMV antigen stimulation. DNA of the CDR3: TGCGCCAGCAGCCAAGATGGGCCGAACACTGAAGCTTTCTTT. Its translation is CASSQDGPNTEAFF.